These 8 T cell receptor beta chains were sequenced from one sample in a study of blood T cell repertoires in COVID-19 (dated by TCRdb to the early 2020s). The method behind the library was the immunoSEQ multiplex PCR assay. The source is immuneACCESS, and TCRdb retained only in-frame sequences with V and J called. Part of the clones is not carried over; for the studies checked, unresolved V genes explain less than half of this, and the remainder is unexplained. The sample contains some 200,000 clones, approximately 78% of them found a single time. The ten largest clones add up to 8.5% to 12% of the sample. The sample consisted of peripheral blood. The receptors shown here come from an elderly woman with acute or convalescent COVID-19.

V and J are TRBV6-2 or TRBV6-3 and TRBJ1-5; D is perhaps TRBD1 (6 bases). The V end was cut by 5 bases, the J end by 7 bases, with 12 bases between. This CDR3 is 13 amino acids long. Germline CDR1 MNHEY, CDR2 SVGEGT. The CDR3 reads CASSPDRRQPQHF. The CDR3 DNA sequence: TGTGCCAGCAGTCCCGACAGGAGGCAGCCCCAGCATTTT.

This chain connects TRBV6-5 to TRBJ1-2, with 8 nucleotides matching TRBD1. V lost 10 bases to trimming and J lost 6 bases; unmatched junction nucleotides: 10. Germline assignment: CDR1 MNHEY and CDR2 SVGAGI. This CDR3 comprises 13 residues. In DNA, the CDR3 is TGTGCCACGAGACTTCAGACAGGGGATGGCTACACCTTC. It encodes CATRLQTGDGYTF.

This clone was recorded at least ten times. V is TRBV6-1 and J is TRBJ2-5, with TRBD2 matching over 8 bases. The germline CDR1 and CDR2 sequences are MNHNS and SASEGT. This CDR3 has 14 amino acids. V was pared by 3 bases and J by 5 bases, with 5 bases of the junction left unmatched. The CDR3 DNA reads as TGTGCCAGCAGTGACCTAGCGGGTGGGGAGACCCAGTACTTC. It specifies CASSDLAGGETQYF.

The V gene is TRBV10-3, the J gene TRBJ2-2; the match to TRBD1 covers 10 bases. Looked up from germline, CDR1 is ENHRY and CDR2 is SYGVKD. The trim removed 8 bases at V and 0 bases at J, leaving 0 bases unmatched. The CDR3 is made up of 14 amino acids. CDR3 DNA sequence: TGTGCCATCGGACAGGGGGCGAACACCGGGGAGCTGTTTTTT. It codes for CAIGQGANTGELFF.

The chain is built from TRBV12-2 and TRBJ2-1; the D segment call TRBD1 is taken from the table without a DNA check. TRBV12-2 has pseudogene status. CDR3 size: 16 residues. CDR3 DNA sequence: TGTGCAAGTCGCGCCACCCGGGACAGGGCCTACAATGAGCAGTTCTTC. Amino acids: CASRATRDRAYNEQFF.

The chain recombines TRBV7-2 with TRBJ2-5, with TRBD1 matching over 11 bases. Looked up from germline, CDR1 is SGHTA and CDR2 is FQGNSA. With 5 bases clipped from V and 5 bases from J, the junction kept 10 bases outside the gene matches. The CDR3 is made up of 16 amino acids. The CDR3 reads CASSVTIGTGGETQYF. CDR3 sequence (DNA): TGTGCCAGCAGCGTAACAATCGGGACAGGGGGGGAGACCCAGTACTTC.

This chain links TRBV9 with TRBJ2-3, with 11 nucleotides matching TRBD2. Germline assignment: CDR1 SGDLS and CDR2 YYNGEE. V was pared by 0 bases and J by 2 bases, with 5 bases of the junction left unmatched. There are 17 residues in the CDR3. CDR3 sequence: CASSVGLAGTDTDTQYF. In DNA, the CDR3 is TGTGCCAGCAGCGTAGGACTAGCGGGGACCGACACAGATACGCAGTATTTT.

CDR3 residues: CASSQDRDGGPDTQYF. The CDR3 DNA reads as TGTGCCAGCAGCCAAGATCGAGACGGGGGGCCAGATACGCAGTATTTT. The J gene is TRBJ2-3, the V gene TRBV4-2, with D possibly matching TRBD2 (7 bases). Trimming removed 0 bases from V and 4 bases from J, with 14 bases in between. Germline lookup yields CDR1 LGHNA and CDR2 YNFKEQ. The CDR3 sequence is 16 residues long.